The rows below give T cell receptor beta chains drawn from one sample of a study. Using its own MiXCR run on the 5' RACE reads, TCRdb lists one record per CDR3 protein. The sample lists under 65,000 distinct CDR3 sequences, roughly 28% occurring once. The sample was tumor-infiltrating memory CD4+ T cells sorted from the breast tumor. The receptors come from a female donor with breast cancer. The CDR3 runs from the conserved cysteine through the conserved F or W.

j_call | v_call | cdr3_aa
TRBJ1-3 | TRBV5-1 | CASSLAGYNGNTICF
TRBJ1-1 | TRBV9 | CASSPFPTTNTEAFF
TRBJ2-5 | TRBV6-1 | CASSEEGWGTQYF
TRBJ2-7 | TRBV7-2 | CASSGTSGRVGEQYF
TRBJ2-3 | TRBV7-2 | CASSWKTRDTQYF
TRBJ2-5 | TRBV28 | CASNPQSVETQYF
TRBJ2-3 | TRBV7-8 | CASSEAGLPDTQYF
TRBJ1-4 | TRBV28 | CASTSGKEREKLFF
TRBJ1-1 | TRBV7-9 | CASNPGAGGNTEAFF
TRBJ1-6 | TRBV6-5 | CASSCGQGNSPLHF
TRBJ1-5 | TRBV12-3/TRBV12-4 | CASSLSGGGTQPQHF
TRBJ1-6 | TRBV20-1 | CSVDGAGRNSPLHF
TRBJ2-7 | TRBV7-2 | CASSLGGPRGGEQYF
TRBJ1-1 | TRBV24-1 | CATGGTGNTEAFF
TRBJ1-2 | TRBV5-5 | CASSLSGEPSYGYTF
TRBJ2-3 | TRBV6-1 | CASSGRVQDTQYF
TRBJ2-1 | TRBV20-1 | CSARHRGTSERPYEQFF
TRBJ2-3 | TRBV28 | CASSYGQNTDTQYF